The rows below give T cell receptor beta chains drawn from one sample of a study of T cells in Graves' hyperthyroidism and ophthalmopathy. TCRdb ran MiXCR on the multiplex PCR reads and lists one entry per CDR3 protein. Found here are hundreds of thousands of distinct CDR3 sequences, approximately 14% of them singletons; the top ten hold around 12%. The sequencing input was blood. The receptors derive from a woman aged 45-65 years with Graves' ophthalmopathy. CDR3s include the opening cysteine and the closing phenylalanine or tryptophan. The D gene is left open where the match is weak. Part of the rows lack a size; the others show once, few, many or a class for expanded clones.

TRBD1	TRBV6-2/TRBV6-3	many	TRBJ2-2	TGTGCCAGCAAAACGACCGACAGGGGCGCTGTCGGGGAGCTGTTTTTT	CASKTTDRGAVGELFF
NA	TRBV5-6	many	TRBJ1-1	TGTGCCAGCAGCGCCGTAGCCCTGGGGATGGACACTGAAGCTTTCTTT	CASSAVALGMDTEAFF
TRBD1	TRBV28	many	TRBJ2-1	TGTGCCAGCAGTTTAATGGGGACAGTCCGAGTAGCGTACTACAATGAGCAGTTCTTC	CASSLMGTVRVAYYNEQFF
NA	TRBV9	NA	TRBJ1-2	TGTGCCAGCAGCGTAGATGGTGAAGTAAGCTATGGCTACACCTTC	CASSVDGEVSYGYTF
NA	TRBV9	many	TRBJ1-4	TGTGCCAGCAGGAAGGGCAGAGGGGTTAATGAAAAACTGTTTTTT	CASRKGRGVNEKLFF
NA	TRBV12-5	many	TRBJ2-3	TGTGCTAGTGGCACGGGGACCCTTTCTAGCACAGATACGCAGTATTTT	CASGTGTLSSTDTQYF
NA	TRBV5-1	few	TRBJ2-3	TGCGCCAGCAGACCAGGACAGAGTAGCACAGATACGCAGTATTTT	CASRPGQSSTDTQYF
TRBD2	TRBV10-3	NA	TRBJ2-2	TGTGCCATCAGTGACCCTAGCGGGAGGGAACGTAGTACCGGGGAGCTGTTTTTT	CAISDPSGRERSTGELFF
NA	TRBV20-1	NA	TRBJ2-7	TGCAGTGCCAGCCCAGGGTTTCGGTACGAGCAGTACTTC	CSASPGFRYEQYF
NA	TRBV7-8	many	TRBJ2-7	TGTGCCAGCAGGGGGGACTTATCCTACGAGCAGTACTTC	CASRGDLSYEQYF
TRBD2	TRBV28	many	TRBJ2-1	TGTGCCAGCAGCGATCTAGCGGGAGCCTACAATGAGCAGTTCTTC	CASSDLAGAYNEQFF
TRBD1	TRBV18	many	TRBJ2-5	TGTGCCAGCTCACCAAAGGACAGGGCGAAAGAGACCCAGTACTTC	CASSPKDRAKETQYF
TRBD2	TRBV19	NA	TRBJ2-7	TGTGCCAGTAGTAGGGGGACTAGCGGGAGAAACTACGAGCAGTACTTC	CASSRGTSGRNYEQYF
NA	TRBV28	few	TRBJ2-1	TGTGCCAGCATCGAGCACGGGACTTTAAATGAGCAGTTCTTC	CASIEHGTLNEQFF
TRBD2	TRBV7-2	NA	TRBJ2-5	TGTGCCAGCAGCTTATCGATAGCGGGAGGGGAAGAGACCCAGTACTTC	CASSLSIAGGEETQYF
NA	TRBV4-2	NA	TRBJ2-1	TGTGCCAGCAGCCACCAAGGTAACCATGAGCAGTTCTTC	CASSHQGNHEQFF
NA	TRBV7-8	NA	TRBJ1-3	TGTGCCAGCAGCTTAGGGGCACCCGCGAGCTCTGGAAACACCATATATTTT	CASSLGAPASSGNTIYF
NA	TRBV30	few	TRBJ1-2	TGTGCCTGGGCAGGACGGGTTAACTATGGCTACACCTTC	CAWAGRVNYGYTF
NA	TRBV6-1	many	TRBJ1-4	TGTGCCAGCAGACCTCATGGGGGGGGTCCTGAAAAACTGTTTTTT	CASRPHGGGPEKLFF
NA	TRBV27	many	TRBJ2-1	TGTGCCAGCAGTTTAGGCTACGCGGGACAAAAACTCCACAATGAGCAGTTCTTC	CASSLGYAGQKLHNEQFF
TRBD2	TRBV18	many	TRBJ2-1	TGTGCCAGCTCCCCGACTAGCGGGAGTCACAATGAGCAGTTCTTC	CASSPTSGSHNEQFF
NA	TRBV4-3	few	TRBJ1-2	TGCGCCAGCAGCCAAGATTTTTCGGGGGGAGCCTATGGCTACACCTTC	CASSQDFSGGAYGYTF
NA	TRBV24-1	few	TRBJ2-1	TGTGCCACCAGTGCCCTCCTGGGCCCGGATCACAATGAGCAGTTCTTC	CATSALLGPDHNEQFF
TRBD1	TRBV7-2	many	TRBJ1-2	TGTGCCAGCAACCCGACAGGGTTCGGCTACACCTTC	CASNPTGFGYTF
TRBD2	TRBV5-1	many	TRBJ2-2	TGCGCCAGCAGCTTGCGGGAGGCCGGGGAGCTGTTTTTT	CASSLREAGELFF
NA	TRBV12-3/TRBV12-4	NA	TRBJ1-2	TGTGCCAGCAGTCTCAGTTACACTAACTATGGCTACACCTTC	CASSLSYTNYGYTF
TRBD2	TRBV7-3	many	TRBJ2-7	TGTGCCAGCAGCCCGGGACTAGCGGGACACTACGAGCAGTACTTC	CASSPGLAGHYEQYF
NA	TRBV10-2	few	TRBJ2-4	TGCGCCAGCAGTCAGGGGCCTCTGGCCAAAAACATTCAGTACTTC	CASSQGPLAKNIQYF
NA	TRBV28	many	TRBJ2-7	TGTGCCAGCAAATCCGCCCAGGGGCGAAACTACGAGCAGTACTTC	CASKSAQGRNYEQYF
TRBD2	TRBV18	NA	TRBJ2-7	TGTGCCAGCTCACCTCTTGGAGGTAGCGGGAGCAGTTACGAGCAGTACTTC	CASSPLGGSGSSYEQYF
NA	TRBV7-2	many	TRBJ2-7	TGTGCCAGCAGCCCCTCGGTAGGGTCCTACGAGCAGTACTTC	CASSPSVGSYEQYF
TRBD1	TRBV28	many	TRBJ1-5	TGTGCCAGCAGTTTTCGTAACTTTGGTGGAGGGACAGGGAATCAGCCCCAGCATTTT	CASSFRNFGGGTGNQPQHF
TRBD2	TRBV12-3/TRBV12-4	many	TRBJ2-1	TGTGCCAGCACCGTACGGACTAGCGGGAGTAATTTATATGAGCAGTTCTTC	CASTVRTSGSNLYEQFF
NA	TRBV20-1	many	TRBJ2-7	TGCAGTGCCAGATTGGGGGGCTCCTACGAGCAGTACTTC	CSARLGGSYEQYF
NA	TRBV20-1	many	TRBJ2-7	TGCAGTGCCCCGTTGGGGGCGAACTACGAGCAGTACTTC	CSAPLGANYEQYF
TRBD1	TRBV27	many	TRBJ1-2	TGTGCCAGCAGTTTAGCCGGGACAGGGAACTATGGCTACACCTTC	CASSLAGTGNYGYTF